The rows below give T cell receptor beta chains drawn from one sample of a study of shared clonotypes between healthy human individuals. Sequencing was performed with immunoSEQ multiplex PCR; in TCRdb, only in-frame clones are kept and a portion is missing. This table has around 600,000 clones, around 96% appearing once. Sequenced sample: naive CD8+ T cells sorted from blood. These receptors were collected from a woman in her 30s in good health. Each CDR3 is given with its conserved first and last residue.

v_call | cdr3_aa
TRBV4-1 | CASSQGLAGGEQYF
TRBV27 | CASSLSPNSYEQYF
TRBV15 | CATSWGGDGQPQHF
TRBV20-1 | CSASLAGEQYF
TRBV19 | CASSIHSGSRGNQPQHF
TRBV6-1 | CASSEARRTNTEAFF
TRBV19 | CASRVESHSNQPQHF
TRBV27 | CASSLRAGEYGYTF
TRBV4-1 | CASSQGTLALYEQYF
TRBV13 | CASSLGAVSDGYEQYF
TRBV27 | CASSEVAVREYNEQFF
TRBV9 | CASSLGTSGREEQFF
TRBV27 | CASSFGAGAYEQYF
TRBV7-8 | CASSLPSGEHQPQHF
TRBV10-2 | CASSEIETQYF
TRBV6-5 | CASSFREDNEQFF
TRBV27 | CASSLASTDTQYF
TRBV7-2 | CASSPGLAEYEQYF
TRBV30 | CAWSVHSDSGELFF
TRBV27 | CASRLTGTSGSLGPEQYF
TRBV27 | CASRGADTQYF
TRBV7-9 | CASNGLADYNEQFF
TRBV14 | CASSLSSGGLLVLRANVLTF
TRBV14 | CASSQGTGKPTYEQYF
TRBV28 | CASRDTYEQYF
TRBV7-9 | CASSSSGAGPGNEQFF
TRBV10-3 | CAISEGPAGTPRTQYF
TRBV7-9 | CASSLSLGAEAYEQYF
TRBV7-9 | CASSFAGNTIYF
TRBV4-1 | CASSQIGPGYGYTF
TRBV15 | CATSREGSAEAFF
TRBV27 | CASSFALTYNEQFF
TRBV18 | CASSPPGQGGHEQYF
TRBV29-1 | CSVPGTGSNTGELFF
TRBV19 | CASSLRVGYEQYF
TRBV7-9 | CASSLGTTEAFF
TRBV19 | CASSPGRTYEQYF
TRBV7-9 | CASSSDAVGKLFF
TRBV30 | CAWSPQTGVGYTF
TRBV5-8 | CASSLAGGTYNEQFF
TRBV28 | CASSFLSGSTADTQYF